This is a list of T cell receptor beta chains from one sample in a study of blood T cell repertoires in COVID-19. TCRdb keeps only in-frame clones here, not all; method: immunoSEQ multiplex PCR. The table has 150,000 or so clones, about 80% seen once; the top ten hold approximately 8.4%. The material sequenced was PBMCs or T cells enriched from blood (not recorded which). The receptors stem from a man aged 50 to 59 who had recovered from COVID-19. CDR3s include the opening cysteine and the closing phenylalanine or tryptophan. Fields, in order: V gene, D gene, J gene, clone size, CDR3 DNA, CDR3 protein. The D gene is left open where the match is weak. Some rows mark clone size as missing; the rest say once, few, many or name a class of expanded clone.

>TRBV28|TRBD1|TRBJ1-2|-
TGTGCCAGCAGTCAGGGGGCGCGTAACTATGGCTACACCTTC
CASSQGARNYGYTF
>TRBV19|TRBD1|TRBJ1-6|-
TGTGCCAGTCTACAGGGGGCGGGTAATTCACCCCTCCACTTT
CASLQGAGNSPLHF
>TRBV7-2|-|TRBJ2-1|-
TGTGCCAGCAGGAAACCGGGTTCCACCTACAATGAGCAGTTCTTC
CASRKPGSTYNEQFF
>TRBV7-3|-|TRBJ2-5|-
TGTGCCAGCAGCTTAAACGCTAACCCCCAAGAGACCCAGTACTTC
CASSLNANPQETQYF
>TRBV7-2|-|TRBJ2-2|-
TGTGCCAGCAGCTTAAGCCCGTCCACCGGGGAGCTGTTTTTT
CASSLSPSTGELFF
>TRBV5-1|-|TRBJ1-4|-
TGCGCCAGCCGCAGGATTGAAAATGAAAAACTGTTTTTT
CASRRIENEKLFF
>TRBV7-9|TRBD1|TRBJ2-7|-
TGTGCCAGCAGCCCACCGGGACAGGCCTACGAGCAGTACTTC
CASSPPGQAYEQYF
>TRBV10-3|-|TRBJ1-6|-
TGTGCCATCAGTCGGGTAGATAATTCACCCCTCCACTTT
CAISRVDNSPLHF
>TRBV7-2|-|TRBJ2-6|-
TGTGCCAGCAGTCTGGGGTTCGGGGGGCTTGGGGCCAACGTCCTGACTTTC
CASSLGFGGLGANVLTF
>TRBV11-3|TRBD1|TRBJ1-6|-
TGTGCCAGCAGCTCCTATCCGGACAGGGTAGACAATTCACCCCTCCACTTT
CASSSYPDRVDNSPLHF
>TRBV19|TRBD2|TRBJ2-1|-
TGTGCCAGTAGTATAGACGGGGGGGTATACAATGAGCAGTTCTTC
CASSIDGGVYNEQFF
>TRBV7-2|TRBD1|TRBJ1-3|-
TGTGCCAGCAGCTTATGGCCAGGGGGCCACTACACCATATATTTT
CASSLWPGGHYTIYF
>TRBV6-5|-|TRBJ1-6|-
TGTGCCAGCAGTTACGGTATAGCAAGAAATTCACCCCTCCACTTT
CASSYGIARNSPLHF
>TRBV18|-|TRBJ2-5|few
TGTGCCAGCTCACCCGAAGAGACCCAGTACTTC
CASSPEETQYF
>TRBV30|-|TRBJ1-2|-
TGTGCCTCCACAGGGACCCATAACTATGGCTACACCTTC
CASTGTHNYGYTF
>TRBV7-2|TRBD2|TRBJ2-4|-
TGTGCCAGCAGCTTCCCGGGAGGAAACATTCAGTACTTC
CASSFPGGNIQYF
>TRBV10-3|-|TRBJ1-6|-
TGTGCCATCAGGAGCTCCTATAATTCACCCCTCCACTTT
CAIRSSYNSPLHF
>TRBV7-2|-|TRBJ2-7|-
TGTGCCAGCAGCTTCACGGGTCCCTACGAGCAGTACTTC
CASSFTGPYEQYF
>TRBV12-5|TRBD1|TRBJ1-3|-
TGTGCTAGTGGCATGACAGGGGTTGGAAACACCATATATTTT
CASGMTGVGNTIYF
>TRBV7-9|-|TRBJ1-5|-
TGTGCCAGCAGCTTAGGGGCAGGGAATCAGCCCCAGCATTTT
CASSLGAGNQPQHF
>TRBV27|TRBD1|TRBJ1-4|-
TGTGCCAGCAGTTTATATCTGGGACAGGGCTGGGAAAAACTGTTTTTT
CASSLYLGQGWEKLFF
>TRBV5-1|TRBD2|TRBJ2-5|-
TGCGCCAGCAGCTCGACTAGCGGTCAAGAGACCCAGTACTTC
CASSSTSGQETQYF
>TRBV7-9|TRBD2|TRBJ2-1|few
TGTGCCAGCAGCTTAAAATTCCGACTAGCGGGGGGGAAGAATGAGCAGTTCTTC
CASSLKFRLAGGKNEQFF
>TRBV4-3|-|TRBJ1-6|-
TGCGCCAGCAGCCAAGACTTTCAGGGATCACCCCTCCACTTT
CASSQDFQGSPLHF
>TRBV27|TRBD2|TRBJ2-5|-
TGTGCCAGCAGAGCTAGCGGGGGGTTGGAGACCCAGTACTTC
CASRASGGLETQYF
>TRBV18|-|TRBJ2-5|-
TGTGCCAGCTCTCCCGGGGACCAAGAGACCCAGTACTTC
CASSPGDQETQYF
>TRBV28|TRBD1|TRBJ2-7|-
TGTGCCAGCAGTTTATTTTCCGGGACAGGCCCCTACGAGCAGTACTTC
CASSLFSGTGPYEQYF
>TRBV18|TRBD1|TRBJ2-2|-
TGTGCCAGCTCACTGGACAGGGGAGGTTCCGGGGAGCTGTTTTTT
CASSLDRGGSGELFF
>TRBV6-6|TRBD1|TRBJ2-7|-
TGTGCCAGCAGCCCTCTGGGACAGGGCTCCTACGAGCAGTACTTC
CASSPLGQGSYEQYF
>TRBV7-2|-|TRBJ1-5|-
TGTGCCAGCAGCCCAGGAGGTTCTTTTAGCAATCAGCCCCAGCATTTT
CASSPGGSFSNQPQHF
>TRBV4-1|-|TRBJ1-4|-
TGCGCCAGCAGCCACCCAGTCCGGGGGGCAACTAATGAAAAACTGTTTTTT
CASSHPVRGATNEKLFF
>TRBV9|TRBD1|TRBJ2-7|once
TGTGCCAGCAGCTTATCTGGACAGGGGTCCTACGAGCAGTACTTC
CASSLSGQGSYEQYF
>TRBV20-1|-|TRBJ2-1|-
TGCAGTGCGCCAACTAGAGAGCAGTTCTTC
CSAPTREQFF
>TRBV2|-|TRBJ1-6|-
TGTGCCAGCAGATTAGTAGCTTCTTATAATTCACCCCTCCACTTT
CASRLVASYNSPLHF
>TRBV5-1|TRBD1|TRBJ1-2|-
TGCGCCAGCAGCTTGGGGGGACAGGGGGCCCATGGCTACACCTTC
CASSLGGQGAHGYTF
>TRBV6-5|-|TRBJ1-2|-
TGTGCCAGCTCCGTGGAGTGGGGGCCTAACTATGGCTACACCTTC
CASSVEWGPNYGYTF
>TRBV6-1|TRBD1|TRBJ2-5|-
TGTGCCAGCAGTGACGCGGGACAGGGAGTCAGAGAGACCCAGTACTTC
CASSDAGQGVRETQYF
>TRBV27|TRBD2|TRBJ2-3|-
TGTGCCAGCCGGGGAGTGGGGGGGTCGTTCGACACGCAGTATTTT
CASRGVGGSFDTQYF
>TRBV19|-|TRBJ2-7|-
TGTGCCAGTAGTCAACTAGACGGTACCTACGAGCAGTACTTC
CASSQLDGTYEQYF
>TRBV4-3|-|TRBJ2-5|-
TGCGCCAGCAGCCCGACCCGATGGACGAGTCAGGGGACCCAGTACTTC
CASSPTRWTSQGTQYF
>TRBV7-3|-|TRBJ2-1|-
TGTGCCAGCAGCTTAAAATTCGGCGGCCCCTCCTACAATGAGCAGTTCTTC
CASSLKFGGPSYNEQFF
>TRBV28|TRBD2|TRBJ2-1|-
TGTGCCAGCAGTCCGTTAGCGGGGGGGCCCTACAATGAGCAGTTCTTC
CASSPLAGGPYNEQFF
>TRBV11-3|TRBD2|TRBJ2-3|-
TGTGCCAGCAGCTTGACTAGCGGGGGGGCCTTAGATACGCAGTATTTT
CASSLTSGGALDTQYF
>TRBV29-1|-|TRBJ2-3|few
TGCAGCGTTGGCACAGCGGGCACAGATACGCAGTATTTT
CSVGTAGTDTQYF
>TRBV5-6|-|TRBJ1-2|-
TGTGCCAGCAGCTTGTACCAAGGAGACTATGGCTACACCTTC
CASSLYQGDYGYTF
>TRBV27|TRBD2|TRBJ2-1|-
TGTGCCAGCAGTATACCAGCGGGGGGGGTCCGAGGTGAGCAGTTCTTC
CASSIPAGGVRGEQFF
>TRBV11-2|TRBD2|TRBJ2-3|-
TGTGCCAGCAGCTTCGGGACTAGAAACACAGATACGCAGTATTTT
CASSFGTRNTDTQYF
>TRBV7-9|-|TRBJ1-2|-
TGTGCCAGCAGCTTAGAAGCGGGGAATGGCTACACCTTC
CASSLEAGNGYTF
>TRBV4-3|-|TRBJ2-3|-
TGCGCCAGCAGCCAAGATTGGGCCACAGATACGCAGTATTTT
CASSQDWATDTQYF
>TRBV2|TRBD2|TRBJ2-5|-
TGTACTAGCGGGGGTATACAAGAGACCCAGTACTTC
CTSGGIQETQYF
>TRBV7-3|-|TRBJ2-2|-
TGTGCCAGCAGCGCAATAGACACCGGGGAGCTGTTTTTT
CASSAIDTGELFF
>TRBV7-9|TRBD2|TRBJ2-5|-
TGTGCCAGCAGCCCCTACGGGACTAGCGGGGGGCTCCAGGAGACCCAGTACTTC
CASSPYGTSGGLQETQYF
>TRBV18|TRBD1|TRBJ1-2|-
TGTGCCAGCTTACAGGGGGAAGGAAATGGCTACACCTTC
CASLQGEGNGYTF
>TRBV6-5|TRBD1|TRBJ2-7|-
TGTGCCAGCCAGACAGGGTCCTACGAGCAGTACTTC
CASQTGSYEQYF
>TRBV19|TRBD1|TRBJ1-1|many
TGTGCCAGTAGTATAGGGACAGGGGTTACTGAAGCTTTCTTT
CASSIGTGVTEAFF
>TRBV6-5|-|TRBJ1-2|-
TGTGCCAGCCTACGGGGGGGAGAACCAAGAAGCTACACCTTC
CASLRGGEPRSYTF
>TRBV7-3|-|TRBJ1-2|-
TGTGCCAGCAGCTACACAGGGCTGTATGGCTACACCTTC
CASSYTGLYGYTF
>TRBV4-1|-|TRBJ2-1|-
TGCGCCAGCAGTCCAGCGGCCGGGTTGTTTGACAATGAGCAGTTCTTC
CASSPAAGLFDNEQFF
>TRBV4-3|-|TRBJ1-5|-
TGCGCCAGCAGCCAAGATGGCCAGGGCAATCAGCCCCAGCATTTT
CASSQDGQGNQPQHF
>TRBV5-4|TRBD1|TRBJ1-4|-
TGTGCCAGCAGCGGCCCCGGGACAGGGGGAGAAAAACTGTTTTTT
CASSGPGTGGEKLFF